This entry concerns a single T cell receptor (beta chain). This entry comes from a study of cytomegalovirus exposure and HLA in healthy donors. This CDR3 region has 16 residues. V shed 2 bases, J shed 4 bases, and the junction held 8 bases outside the gene matches. Germline V lookup: CDR1 MNHNY, CDR2 SVGAGI (reference sequence). With 60 Vbeta and 13 Jbeta primers, the PCR was carried out. Authors' data handling: In a later analysis, some 10 million of 75 million to 85 million unique beta chains occurred in at least two donors. Measured with immunoSEQ multiplex PCR; TCRdb has only the in-frame clones, and not every one. V and J calls and clone size are copied from that table; D and trimming were computed from the DNA. The table shows approximately 80,000 clones, with around 70% occurring only once.

This TCR was recovered from a woman between 40 and 55 years old in good health and CMV-seropositive. The V gene is TRBV6-6, the J gene TRBJ2-3; 8 nucleotides line up with TRBD2. The sequencing input was PBMCs. The chain's CDR3 is CASSYPKTGGPDTQYF. As DNA, the CDR3 is TGTGCCAGCAGTTACCCGAAGACGGGGGGGCCAGATACGCAGTATTTT.